This T cell receptor beta chain emerged from a study of blood T cell repertoires in COVID-19. CDR1 and CDR2 from the germline V gene are LNHDA and SQIVND (reference sequence). The CDR3 runs to 17 residues. V was clipped by 8 bases and J by 1 base; unmatched bases: 9. Source study methods: Estimated nucleated cell counts came from reference gene primer amplification. Generated by immunoSEQ multiplex PCR, the TCRdb table keeps only in-frame clones and is missing some. V and J calls and clone size are given by that table; D and trimming were obtained from the DNA. Of roughly 70,000 clones listed, 89% are singletons.

The sequenced sample consisted of peripheral blood. The receptor was derived from a woman aged 45-65 years with active COVID-19. The gene calls are TRBV19 and TRBJ2-7, with 15 bases identical to TRBD2. The CDR3 coding sequence is TGTGCCAGTCGACGGACTAGCGGGAGGGCCGGGTCCTACGAGCAGTACTTC. Translating it yields CASRRTSGRAGSYEQYF.